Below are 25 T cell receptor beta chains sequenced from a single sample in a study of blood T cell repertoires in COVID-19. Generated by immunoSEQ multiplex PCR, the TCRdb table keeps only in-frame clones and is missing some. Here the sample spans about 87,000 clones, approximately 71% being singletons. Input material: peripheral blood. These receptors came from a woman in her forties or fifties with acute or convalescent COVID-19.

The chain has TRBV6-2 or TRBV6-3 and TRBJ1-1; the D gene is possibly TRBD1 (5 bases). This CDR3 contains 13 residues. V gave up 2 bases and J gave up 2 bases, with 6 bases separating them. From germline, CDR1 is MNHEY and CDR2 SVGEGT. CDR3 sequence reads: CASSYRTNTEAFF. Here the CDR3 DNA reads TGTGCCAGCAGTTACCGGACAAACACTGAAGCTTTCTTT.

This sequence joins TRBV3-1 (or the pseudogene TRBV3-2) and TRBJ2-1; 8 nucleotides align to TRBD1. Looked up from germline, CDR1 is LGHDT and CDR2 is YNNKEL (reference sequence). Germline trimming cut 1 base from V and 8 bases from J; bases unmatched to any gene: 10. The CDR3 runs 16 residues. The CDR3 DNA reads TGTGCCAGCAGCCAAGCCCACCTCAGGGGGCGGGATGAGCAGTTCTTC. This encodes CASSQAHLRGRDEQFF.

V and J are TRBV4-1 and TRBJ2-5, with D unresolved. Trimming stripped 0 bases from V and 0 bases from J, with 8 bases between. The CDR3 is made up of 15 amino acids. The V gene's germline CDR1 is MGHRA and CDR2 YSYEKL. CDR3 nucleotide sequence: TGCGCCAGCAGCCAAGATGGCAAGTACCAAGAGACCCAGTACTTC. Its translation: CASSQDGKYQETQYF.

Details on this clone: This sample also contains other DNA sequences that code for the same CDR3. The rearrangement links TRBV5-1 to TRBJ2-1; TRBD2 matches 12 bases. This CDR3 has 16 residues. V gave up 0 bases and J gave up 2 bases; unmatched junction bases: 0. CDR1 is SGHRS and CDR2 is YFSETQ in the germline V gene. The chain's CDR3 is CASSLGLAGAYNEQFF. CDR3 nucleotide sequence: TGCGCCAGCAGCTTGGGACTAGCGGGGGCCTACAATGAGCAGTTCTTC. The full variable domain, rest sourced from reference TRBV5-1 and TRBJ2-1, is KAGVTQTPRYLIKTRGQQVTLSCSPISGHRSVSWYQQTPGQGLQFLFEYFSETQRNKGNFPGRFSGRQFSNSRSEMNVSTLELGDSALYLCASSLGLAGAYNEQFFGPGTRLTVL.

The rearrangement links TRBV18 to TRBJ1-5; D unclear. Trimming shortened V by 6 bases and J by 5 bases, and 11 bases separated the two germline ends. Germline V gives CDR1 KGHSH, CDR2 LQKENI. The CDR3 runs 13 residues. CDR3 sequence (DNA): TGTGCCAGCTCCGATTACAGAGATCAGCCCCAGCATTTT. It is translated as CASSDYRDQPQHF.

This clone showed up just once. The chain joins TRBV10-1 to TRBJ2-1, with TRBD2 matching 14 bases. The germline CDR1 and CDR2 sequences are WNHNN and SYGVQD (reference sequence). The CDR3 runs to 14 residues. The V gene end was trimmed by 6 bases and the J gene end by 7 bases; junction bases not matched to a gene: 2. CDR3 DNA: TGCGCCAGCAGGACTAGCGGGGGGGCGAATGAGCAGTTCTTC. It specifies CASRTSGGANEQFF.

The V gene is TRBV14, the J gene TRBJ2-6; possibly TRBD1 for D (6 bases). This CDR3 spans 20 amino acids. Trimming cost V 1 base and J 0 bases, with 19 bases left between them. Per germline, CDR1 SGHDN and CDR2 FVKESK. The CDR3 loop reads CASSQGFGQRGLSGANVLTF. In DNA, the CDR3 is TGTGCCAGCAGCCAAGGATTCGGACAGCGCGGACTCTCTGGGGCCAACGTCCTGACTTTC.

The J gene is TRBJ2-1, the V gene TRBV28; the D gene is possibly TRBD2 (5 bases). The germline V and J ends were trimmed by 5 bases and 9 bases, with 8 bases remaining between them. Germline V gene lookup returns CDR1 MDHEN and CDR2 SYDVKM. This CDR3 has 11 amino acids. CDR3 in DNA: TGTGCCAGCAGTAATGGACTTGAGCAGTTCTTC. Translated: CASSNGLEQFF.

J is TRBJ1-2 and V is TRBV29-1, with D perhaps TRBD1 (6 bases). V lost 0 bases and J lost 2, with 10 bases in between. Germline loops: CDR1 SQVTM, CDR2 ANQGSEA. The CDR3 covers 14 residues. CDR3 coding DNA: TGCAGCGTTGAAGATGCGGGGGGCAACTATGGCTACACCTTC. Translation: CSVEDAGGNYGYTF.

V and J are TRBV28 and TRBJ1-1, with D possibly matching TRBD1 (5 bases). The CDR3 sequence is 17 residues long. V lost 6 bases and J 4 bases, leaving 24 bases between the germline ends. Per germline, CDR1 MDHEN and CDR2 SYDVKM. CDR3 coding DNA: TGTGCCAGCAGGGCGACCTCAGGGAAGCGAGGAGTCACTGAAGCTTTCTTT. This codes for CASRATSGKRGVTEAFF.

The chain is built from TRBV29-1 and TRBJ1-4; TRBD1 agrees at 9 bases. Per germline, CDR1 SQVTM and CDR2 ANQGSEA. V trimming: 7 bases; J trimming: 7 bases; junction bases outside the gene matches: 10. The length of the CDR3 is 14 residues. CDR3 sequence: CSASTGGAGEKLFF. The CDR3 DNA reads TGCAGCGCCTCAACAGGGGGCGCGGGTGAAAAACTGTTTTTT.

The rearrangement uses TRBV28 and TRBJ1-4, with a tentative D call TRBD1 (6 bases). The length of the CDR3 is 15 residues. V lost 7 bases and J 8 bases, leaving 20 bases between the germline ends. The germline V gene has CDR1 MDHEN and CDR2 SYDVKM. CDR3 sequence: CASIPRGGAWEKLFF. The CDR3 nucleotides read TGTGCCAGCATCCCGAGGGGGGGGGCTTGGGAAAAACTGTTTTTT.

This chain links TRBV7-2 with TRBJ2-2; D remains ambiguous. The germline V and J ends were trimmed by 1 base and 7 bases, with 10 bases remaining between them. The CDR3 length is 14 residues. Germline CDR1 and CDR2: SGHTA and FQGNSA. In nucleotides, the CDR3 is TGTGCCAGCAGCTTAGTTCGCCCTAGCGGGGAGCTGTTTTTT. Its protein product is CASSLVRPSGELFF.

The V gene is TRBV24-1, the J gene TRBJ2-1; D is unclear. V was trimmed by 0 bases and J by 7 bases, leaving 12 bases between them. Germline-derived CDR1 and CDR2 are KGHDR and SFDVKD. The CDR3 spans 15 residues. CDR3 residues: CATSDLQTQTNEQFF. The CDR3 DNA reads TGTGCCACCAGTGATTTGCAGACACAAACGAATGAGCAGTTCTTC.

The CDR3 DNA follows: TGCGCCAGCAGCTTGGGGGGGCCGGGCTACACCTTC. Translated, it gives CASSLGGPGYTF. The chain links TRBV5-1 to TRBJ1-2; D is possibly TRBD1 (6 bases). The CDR3 is 12 amino acids. V lost 0 bases and J lost 8, with 8 bases in between. Germline CDR1 SGHRS, CDR2 YFSETQ.

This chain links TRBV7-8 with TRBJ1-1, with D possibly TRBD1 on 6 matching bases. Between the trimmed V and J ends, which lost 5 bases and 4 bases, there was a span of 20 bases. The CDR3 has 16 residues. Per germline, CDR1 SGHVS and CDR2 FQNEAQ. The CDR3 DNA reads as TGTGCCAGCAGCCCAGGGGCCTCCCTTGCCAGCACTGAAGCTTTCTTT. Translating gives CASSPGASLASTEAFF.

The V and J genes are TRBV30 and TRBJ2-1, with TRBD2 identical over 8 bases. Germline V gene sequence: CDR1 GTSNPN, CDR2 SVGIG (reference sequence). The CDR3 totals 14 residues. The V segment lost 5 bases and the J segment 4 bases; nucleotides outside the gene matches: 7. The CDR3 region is CAWERGLEYNEQFF. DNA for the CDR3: TGTGCCTGGGAGAGGGGACTAGAATACAATGAGCAGTTCTTC. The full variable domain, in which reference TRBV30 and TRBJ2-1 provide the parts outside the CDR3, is SQTIHQWPATLVQPVGSPLSLECTVEGTSNPNLYWYRQAAGRGLQLLFYSVGIGQISSEVPQNLSASRPQDRQFILSSKKLLLSDSGFYLCAWERGLEYNEQFFGPGTRLTVL.

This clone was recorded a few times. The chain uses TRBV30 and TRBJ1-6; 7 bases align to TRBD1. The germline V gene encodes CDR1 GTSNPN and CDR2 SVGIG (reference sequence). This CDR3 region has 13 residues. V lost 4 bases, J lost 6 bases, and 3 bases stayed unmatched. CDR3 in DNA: TGTGCCTGGAACAGGGGTTCTAATTCACCCCTCCACTTT. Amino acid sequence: CAWNRGSNSPLHF.

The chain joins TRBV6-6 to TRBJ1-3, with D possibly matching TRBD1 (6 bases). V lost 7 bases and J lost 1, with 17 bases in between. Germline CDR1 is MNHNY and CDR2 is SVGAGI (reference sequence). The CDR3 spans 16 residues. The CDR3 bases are TGTGCCAGCAATCCAGGGGAAAAGGCATCTGGAAACACCATATATTTT. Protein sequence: CASNPGEKASGNTIYF.

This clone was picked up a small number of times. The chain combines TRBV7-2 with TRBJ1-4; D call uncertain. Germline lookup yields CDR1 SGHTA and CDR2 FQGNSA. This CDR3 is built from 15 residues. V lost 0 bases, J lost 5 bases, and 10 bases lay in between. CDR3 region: CASSLAASPNEKLFF. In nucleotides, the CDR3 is TGTGCCAGCAGCTTAGCGGCCTCCCCCAATGAAAAACTGTTTTTT. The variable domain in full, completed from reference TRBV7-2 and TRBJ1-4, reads GAGVSQSPSNKVTEKGKDVELRCDPISGHTALYWYRQSLGQGLEFLIYFQGNSAPDKSGLPSDRFSAERTGGSVSTLTIQRTQQEDSAVYLCASSLAASPNEKLFFGSGTQLSVL.

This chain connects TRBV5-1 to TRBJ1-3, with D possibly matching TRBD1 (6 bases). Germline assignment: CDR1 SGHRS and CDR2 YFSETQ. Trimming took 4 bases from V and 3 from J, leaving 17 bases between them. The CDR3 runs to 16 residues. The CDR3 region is CASSRSGTKSGNTIYF. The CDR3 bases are TGCGCCAGCAGCCGCTCAGGGACAAAGAGTGGAAACACCATATATTTT.

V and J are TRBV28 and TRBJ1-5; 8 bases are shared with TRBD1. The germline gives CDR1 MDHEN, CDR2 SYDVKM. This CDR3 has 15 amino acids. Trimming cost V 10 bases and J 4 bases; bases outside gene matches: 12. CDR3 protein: CATLAGTGGNQPQHF. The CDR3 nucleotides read TGTGCCACCCTGGCAGGGACAGGTGGAAATCAGCCCCAGCATTTT. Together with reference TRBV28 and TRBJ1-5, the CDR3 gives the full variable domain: DVKVTQSSRYLVKRTGEKVFLECVQDMDHENMFWYRQDPGLGLRLIYFSYDVKMKEKGDIPEGYSVSREKKERFSLILESASTNQTSMYLCATLAGTGGNQPQHFGDGTRLSIL.

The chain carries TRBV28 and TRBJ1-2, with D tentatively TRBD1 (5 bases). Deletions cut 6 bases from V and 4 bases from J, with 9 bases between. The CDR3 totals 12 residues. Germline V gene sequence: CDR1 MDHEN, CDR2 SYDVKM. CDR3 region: CASRGGTYGYTF. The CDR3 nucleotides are TGTGCCAGCAGGGGGGGGACCTATGGCTACACCTTC.

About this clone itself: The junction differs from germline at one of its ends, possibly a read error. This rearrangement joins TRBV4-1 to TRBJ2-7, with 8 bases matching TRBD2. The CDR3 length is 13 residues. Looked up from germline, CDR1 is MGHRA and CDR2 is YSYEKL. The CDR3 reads CASSQRAGGEQCF. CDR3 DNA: TGCGCCAGCAGCCAAAGGGCGGGGGGCGAGCAGTGCTTC.

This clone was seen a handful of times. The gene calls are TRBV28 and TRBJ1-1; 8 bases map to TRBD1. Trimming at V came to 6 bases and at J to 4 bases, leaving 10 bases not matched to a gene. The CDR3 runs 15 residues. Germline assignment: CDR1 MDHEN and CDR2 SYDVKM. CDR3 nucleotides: TGTGCCAGCAGCCTTCGACAGGGGTTGAGCACTGAAGCTTTCTTT. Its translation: CASSLRQGLSTEAFF.